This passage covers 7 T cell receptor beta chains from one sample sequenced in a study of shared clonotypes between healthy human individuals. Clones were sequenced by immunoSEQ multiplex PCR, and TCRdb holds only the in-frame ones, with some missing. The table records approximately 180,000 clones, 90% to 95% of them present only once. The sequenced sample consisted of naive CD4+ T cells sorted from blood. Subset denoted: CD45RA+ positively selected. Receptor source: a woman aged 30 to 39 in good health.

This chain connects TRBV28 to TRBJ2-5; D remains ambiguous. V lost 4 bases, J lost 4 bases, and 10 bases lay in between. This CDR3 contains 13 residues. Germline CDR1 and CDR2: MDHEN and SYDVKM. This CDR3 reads CASSYGRGETQYF. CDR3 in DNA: TGTGCCAGCAGTTACGGACGAGGAGAGACCCAGTACTTC. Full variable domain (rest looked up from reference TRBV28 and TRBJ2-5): DVKVTQSSRYLVKRTGEKVFLECVQDMDHENMFWYRQDPGLGLRLIYFSYDVKMKEKGDIPEGYSVSREKKERFSLILESASTNQTSMYLCASSYGRGETQYFGPGTRLLVL.

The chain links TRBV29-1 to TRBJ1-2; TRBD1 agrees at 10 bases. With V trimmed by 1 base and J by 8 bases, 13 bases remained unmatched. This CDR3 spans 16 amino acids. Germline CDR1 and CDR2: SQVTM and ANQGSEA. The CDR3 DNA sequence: TGCAGCGTTGAAGCTCAATCAGGACAGGGGGGATGGGGCTACACCTTC. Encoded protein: CSVEAQSGQGGWGYTF. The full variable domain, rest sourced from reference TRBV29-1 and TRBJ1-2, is SAVISQKPSRDICQRGTSLTIQCQVDSQVTMMFWYRQQPGQSLTLIATANQGSEATYESGFVIDKFPISRPNLTFSTLTVSNMSPEDSSIYLCSVEAQSGQGGWGYTFGSGTRLTVV.

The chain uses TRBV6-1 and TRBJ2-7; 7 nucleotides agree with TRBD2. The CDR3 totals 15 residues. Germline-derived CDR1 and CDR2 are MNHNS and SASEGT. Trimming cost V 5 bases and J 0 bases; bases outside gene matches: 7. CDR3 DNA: TGTGCCAGCAGTCCGAGGCGGGAGCTCTCCTACGAGCAGTACTTC. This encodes CASSPRRELSYEQYF.

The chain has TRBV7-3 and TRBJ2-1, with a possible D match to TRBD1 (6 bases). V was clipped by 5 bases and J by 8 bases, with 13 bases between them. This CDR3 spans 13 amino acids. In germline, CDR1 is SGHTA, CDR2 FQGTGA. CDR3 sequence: CASSSRGTDEQFF. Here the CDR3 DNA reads TGTGCCAGCAGCAGCAGGGGCACCGATGAGCAGTTCTTC.

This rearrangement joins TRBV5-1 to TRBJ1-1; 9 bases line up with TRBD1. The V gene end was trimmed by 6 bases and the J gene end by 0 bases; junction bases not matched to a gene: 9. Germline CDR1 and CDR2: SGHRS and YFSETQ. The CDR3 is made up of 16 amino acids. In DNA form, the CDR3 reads TGCGCCAGCACCACAGGGGGCGCGCGCATGAACACTGAAGCTTTCTTT. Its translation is CASTTGGARMNTEAFF.

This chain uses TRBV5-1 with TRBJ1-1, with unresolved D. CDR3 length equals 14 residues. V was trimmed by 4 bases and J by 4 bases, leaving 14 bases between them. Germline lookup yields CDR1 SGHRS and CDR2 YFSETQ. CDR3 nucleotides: TGCGCCAGCAGCGAGGGTTCCTTCGGCACTGAAGCTTTCTTT. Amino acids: CASSEGSFGTEAFF.

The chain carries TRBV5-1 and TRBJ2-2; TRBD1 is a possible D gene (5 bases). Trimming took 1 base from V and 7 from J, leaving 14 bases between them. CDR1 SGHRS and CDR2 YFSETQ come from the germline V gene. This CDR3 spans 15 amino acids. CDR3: CASSLSRARDGELFF. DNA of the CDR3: TGCGCCAGCAGCTTGTCCAGGGCCAGGGACGGGGAGCTGTTTTTT.